This T cell receptor beta chain emerged from a study of Ad26.COV2.S vaccination and SARS-CoV-2 variants. CDR3 size: 15 residues. With 5 bases removed from V and 6 bases from J, the gap between germline ends came to 19 bases. CDR1 and CDR2 (germline): SGHTA, FQGNSA. This clone has only a few counts. TCRdb keeps only in-frame clones here, not all; method: immunoSEQ multiplex PCR. Here the sample spans 75,000 to 100,000 clones, roughly 85% being singletons. The receptor was isolated from a human donor who had recovered from COVID-19. Sequences were derived from peripheral blood, sampled after recovery from COVID-19. The chain couples TRBV7-2 to TRBJ1-2; D is possibly TRBD1 (5 bases). The CDR3, as DNA: TGTGCCAGCAGCGCACAGGTTAGAAGCCTTGATGGCTACACCTTC. This translates into CASSAQVRSLDGYTF. Together with reference TRBV7-2 and TRBJ1-2, the CDR3 gives the full variable domain: GAGVSQSPSNKVTEKGKDVELRCDPISGHTALYWYRQSLGQGLEFLIYFQGNSAPDKSGLPSDRFSAERTGGSVSTLTIQRTQQEDSAVYLCASSAQVRSLDGYTFGSGTRLTVV.